The clone carrying this T cell receptor (beta chain) was detected many times. This sample is part of a study of breast tumors, draining lymph nodes, adjacent tissues. The lymph nodes were axillary draining lymph nodes from breast cancer patients. Each CDR3 protein gets one entry after TCRdb re-called the multiplex PCR reads with MiXCR. The sample comprises some 100,000 distinct CDR3 sequences, 21% of which are singletons, and roughly 1.2% rests with the top ten. Germline V gene lookup returns CDR1 MNHNY and CDR2 SVGAGI (reference sequence). There are 17 residues in the CDR3. V lost 4 bases to trimming and J lost 0 bases, with 13 bases between them.

The V and J genes are TRBV6-6 and TRBJ1-6, with D perhaps matching TRBD1 (5 bases). The sequence came from a female donor with breast cancer. Some clones in this sample may be carry-over from other donors' samples. The sequencing input was axillary lymph node tissue. The CDR3 reads CASSSPGTSSYNSPLHF. CDR3 coding DNA: TGTGCCAGCAGTTCCCCAGGGACTAGCTCCTATAATTCACCCCTCCACTTT.